The 15 T cell receptor beta chains in this list originate from one sample, sequenced in a study of T cells in Graves' hyperthyroidism and ophthalmopathy. RNA transcripts gave rise to amplified TCR beta CDR3 regions. In the first-round RT-PCR of the TCR CDR3, the HTBI primer set was used. TCRdb used MiXCR to reprocess the multiplex PCR reads, holding one entry per CDR3 protein. The sample contains about 720,000 distinct CDR3 sequences, roughly 15% of which appear only once. Sequencing was carried out using blood. The receptors here all came from a man aged 18 to 29 with Graves' hyperthyroidism.

This clonotype was seen only a few times. The V and J genes are TRBV4-1 and TRBJ1-5; a weak D match, TRBD1 (6 bases). Trimming shortened V by 4 bases and J by 6 bases, and 13 bases separated the two germline ends. The CDR3 spans 14 residues. Germline V gives CDR1 MGHRA, CDR2 YSYEKL. This CDR3 reads CASSRQGRGQPQHF. CDR3 in DNA: TGCGCCAGCAGCCGGCAGGGGCGAGGTCAGCCCCAGCATTTT.

This clonotype was found many times. The chain recombines TRBV11-1 with TRBJ2-4, with 9 bases identical to TRBD1. V was pared by 5 bases and J by 5 bases, with 7 bases of the junction left unmatched. Per the germline V gene, CDR1 is SGHAT and CDR2 is FQDESV (reference sequence). This CDR3 has 15 residues. The CDR3 region has the DNA TGTGCCAGCAGCACGACACAGGGGGCAGAAAACATTCAGTACTTC. Protein sequence: CASSTTQGAENIQYF.

This clonotype was seen ten or more times. V and J are TRBV11-3 and TRBJ1-4, with D possibly TRBD1 on 5 matching bases. Germline assignment: CDR1 SGHNT and CDR2 YENEEA. Trimming removed 5 bases from V and 6 bases from J, with 13 bases in between. The CDR3 totals 14 residues. As DNA, the CDR3 is TGTGCCAGCAGCACCGGGACGAAGGATGAAAAACTGTTTTTT. This codes for CASSTGTKDEKLFF.

This clonotype appeared many times. The chain has TRBV6-2 or TRBV6-3 and TRBJ2-7; tentatively, D is TRBD2 (6 bases). Per germline, CDR1 MNHEY and CDR2 SVGEGT. This CDR3 has 14 amino acids. Trimming cost V 0 bases and J 2 bases, with 8 bases left between them. The CDR3 loop is CASSYSAGPYEQYF. CDR3 coding DNA: TGTGCCAGCAGTTACTCAGCGGGTCCCTACGAGCAGTACTTC.

About this clonotype itself: A single base separates this from a much larger clone, so it may be a read error. V is TRBV12-3 or TRBV12-4 and J is TRBJ2-2; no definite D call. V was clipped by 3 bases and J by 9 bases, with 14 bases between them. The CDR3 totals 14 residues. DNA of the CDR3: TGTGCCAGCAGTTTCACTTTGGTGAACAGGGAGCTGTTTTTT. Translation gives CASSFTLVNRELFF.

This clonotype was recorded many times. This chain joins TRBV3-1 and TRBJ1-1, with D uncertain. There are 14 residues in the CDR3. The V gene lost 2 bases and the J gene lost 4 bases, with 11 bases spanning the gap. CDR1 and CDR2 from the germline V gene are LGHDT and YNNKEL (reference sequence). DNA of the CDR3: TGTGCCAGCAGCCAAAGCGGTAAGGGCACTGAAGCTTTCTTT. Translating it yields CASSQSGKGTEAFF.

The chain combines TRBV6-1 with TRBJ1-5; D unclear. Looked up from germline, CDR1 is MNHNS and CDR2 is SASEGT. V lost 8 bases, J lost 4 bases, and 18 bases lay in between. This CDR3 has 15 amino acids. The CDR3 DNA is TGTGCCAGCCTTAAATGGCAGCAAGTAAATCAGCCCCAGCATTTT. This codes for CASLKWQQVNQPQHF.

This clonotype was counted a few times. A junction boundary mismatches the germline segment, possibly from a read error. The chain has TRBV7-8 and TRBJ2-7; TRBD2 matches at 11 bases. The germline gives CDR1 SGHVS, CDR2 FQNEAQ. CDR3 size: 14 residues. The CDR3 sequence is CASRGTSGTYGQYF. The CDR3 DNA reads as TGTGCCAGCAGAGGGACTAGCGGCACCTACGGGCAGTACTTC.

This clonotype was observed a few times. The chain couples TRBV7-7 to TRBJ1-1; D is uncertain. The germline V and J ends were trimmed by 0 bases and 4 bases, with 9 bases remaining between them. CDR3 length: 14 amino acids. The germline gives CDR1 SSHAT, CDR2 FNYEAQ (reference sequence). The CDR3 coding sequence is TGTGCCAGCAGCTTAGCGCTAGGGAGCACTGAAGCTTTCTTT. Its translation: CASSLALGSTEAFF.

This chain uses TRBV6-1 with TRBJ2-2; D perhaps matches TRBD1 (5 bases). Germline CDR1 reads MNHNS; CDR2 reads SASEGT. The CDR3 spans 16 residues. Trimming cost V 6 bases and J 5 bases, with 19 bases left between them. CDR3 DNA sequence: TGTGCCAGCAGCCACCTCGTGCAGGGCGGTACCGGGGAGCTGTTTTTT. Translation gives CASSHLVQGGTGELFF.

There are many counts of this clonotype. The rearrangement joins TRBV12-3 or TRBV12-4 to TRBJ2-7; 10 bases are shared with TRBD1. The CDR3 loop spans 15 amino acids. J gave up 5 bases and V 2 bases, and 6 bases lay outside the gene matches. CDR3 in DNA: TGTGCCAGCAGTTTATCCCCGGGACAGGGGAACGAGCAGTACTTC. Translated, it gives CASSLSPGQGNEQYF.

In this sample, this clonotype turned up many times. The V and J genes are TRBV12-3 or TRBV12-4 and TRBJ2-1; D is undetermined. The CDR3 covers 14 residues. The V and J ends lost 1 base and 7 bases respectively, with 11 bases between them. This chain's CDR3 is CASSLEIVWNEQFF. CDR3 DNA sequence: TGTGCCAGCAGTTTAGAGATAGTATGGAATGAGCAGTTCTTC.

Here the CDR3 DNA reads TGTGCCAGCAGCTTAAGGTCAGGCAATGAGCAGTTCTTC. It translates to CASSLRSGNEQFF. The chain recombines TRBV7-3 with TRBJ2-1; the D is unclear. The CDR3 spans 13 residues. CDR1 SGHTA and CDR2 FQGTGA come from the germline V gene. V lost 1 base to trimming and J lost 6 bases, with 7 bases between them.

This clonotype turned up a few times. The chain recombines TRBV19 with TRBJ2-7, with TRBD2 matching 9 bases. The CDR3 loop spans 15 amino acids. The J segment lost 1 base and the V segment lost 5 bases, leaving 6 bases of the junction unmatched. Germline values: CDR1 LNHDA, CDR2 SQIVND (reference sequence). This CDR3 is CASSVSGRRSYEQYF. In DNA, the CDR3 is TGTGCCAGTAGTGTCAGCGGGAGGCGGTCCTACGAGCAGTACTTC.

V is TRBV28 and J is TRBJ2-7; TRBD2 is a possible D gene (7 bases). CDR1 and CDR2 (germline): MDHEN, SYDVKM. This CDR3 region has 13 residues. V lost 10 bases to trimming and J lost 2 bases, with 15 bases between them. Written as DNA, the CDR3 is TGTGCCACCTGGGGGGGGCGTACCTACGAGCAGTACTTC. Translation: CATWGGRTYEQYF.